These 9 T cell receptor beta chains originate from one sample sequenced in a study of CD8 T cells in ankylosing spondylitis (dated by TCRdb to 2015 to 2018). Library preparation employed 5' RACE. The run used an Illumina HiSeq 2500. TCRdb reprocessed the public reads (quality trimming at Q25 with fastp, clone calling with MiXCR) and kept in-frame beta chains. All rows with the same CDR3 protein become a single entry with the most common DNA and genes. The sample includes approximately 220,000 distinct CDR3 sequences, with 25% to 30% observed a single time. Approximately 6.6% of the sample goes to the ten largest clones. The material sequenced was blood, either unsorted or a sorted T cell fraction (not recorded which). The receptors here all came from a male donor with ankylosing spondylitis or in good health (not recorded which).

The chain joins TRBV10-3 to TRBJ1-4; D gene uncertain. Trimming stripped 3 bases from V and 8 bases from J, with 10 bases between. CDR1 is ENHRY and CDR2 is SYGVKD in the germline V gene. The CDR3 is 13 amino acids. The CDR3: CAISDRTGEKLFF. The CDR3, as DNA: TGTGCCATCAGTGATAGGACTGGGGAAAAACTGTTTTTT.

The chain is built from TRBV12-3 or TRBV12-4 and TRBJ2-4; the D gene is possibly TRBD2 (7 bases). CDR3 size: 18 residues. V lost 10 bases, J lost 0 bases, and 25 bases lay in between. Here the CDR3 DNA reads TGTGCCATCACCCTATGGGGGGGCAGCCTGCTAGCCAAAAACATTCAGTACTTC. Protein: CAITLWGGSLLAKNIQYF.

The chain is built from TRBV10-3 and TRBJ2-1, with 8 bases aligning to TRBD2. V shed 7 bases, J shed 6 bases, and the junction held 11 bases outside the gene matches. The germline gives CDR1 ENHRY, CDR2 SYGVKD. The CDR3 sequence is 15 residues long. The CDR3 coding sequence is TGTGCCATCACCCCTGGACTAGCACTCACCAATGAGCAGTTCTTC. Residues: CAITPGLALTNEQFF.

DNA of the CDR3: TGTGCCAGCAAATTAACAGGGGCGGATGGCTACACCTTC. It codes for CASKLTGADGYTF. The chain employs TRBV12-3 or TRBV12-4 and TRBJ1-2; 7 bases line up with TRBD1. The V segment lost 7 bases and the J segment 6 bases; nucleotides outside the gene matches: 8. The CDR3 is 13 amino acids.

This clonotype has ten or more counts. The V gene is TRBV12-3 or TRBV12-4, the J gene TRBJ1-5; TRBD1 is a possible D gene (5 bases). CDR3 size: 14 residues. V shed 3 bases and J shed 3 bases, with 9 bases lying between them. The CDR3 DNA is TGTGCCAGCAGTTTTGCAGGGATCAATCAGCCCCAGCATTTT. Encoded protein: CASSFAGINQPQHF.

The chain has TRBV14 and TRBJ2-7; D gene ambiguous. Germline CDR1 reads SGHDN; CDR2 reads FVKESK. The CDR3 runs to 11 residues. The ends were cut back, 1 base at V and 6 bases at J, with 4 bases in the middle. In nucleotides, the CDR3 is TGTGCCAGCAGCCAAGCTCTCGAGCAGTACTTC. Its protein is CASSQALEQYF.

In its sample, this clonotype was seen many times. V is TRBV5-1 and J is TRBJ2-3, with 10 bases that match TRBD1. Germline lookup yields CDR1 SGHRS and CDR2 YFSETQ. V was clipped by 4 bases and J by 2 bases; unmatched bases: 10. The CDR3 is 17 residues long. DNA for the CDR3: TGCGCCAGCAGCCAGAGTCCGGGACAGGGGAACACAGATACGCAGTATTTT. Residues: CASSQSPGQGNTDTQYF.

This clonotype was counted ten times or more. This chain joins TRBV5-1 and TRBJ2-5; D might be TRBD1 (6 bases). Trimming shortened V by 4 bases and J by 2 bases, and 18 bases separated the two germline ends. The CDR3 contains 16 residues. Germline CDR1 is SGHRS and CDR2 is YFSETQ. The CDR3 loop reads CASSPSTGTQQETQYF. In DNA form, the CDR3 reads TGCGCCAGCAGCCCCTCTACAGGGACACAACAAGAGACCCAGTACTTC.

The CDR3 DNA reads as TGCAGTGCTAGACCTACCCACACAGATACGCAGTATTTT. It translates to CSARPTHTDTQYF. The chain has TRBV20-1 and TRBJ2-3; no firm D call. CDR1 is DFQATT and CDR2 is SNEGSKA in the germline V gene (reference sequence). This CDR3 spans 13 amino acids. With 2 bases removed from V and 2 bases from J, the gap between germline ends came to 8 bases.